The clone carrying this T cell receptor beta chain was seen more than once but under ten times. The target antigen is unknown. Unique molecular identifiers featured in how the TCRbeta library was prepared. Each CDR3 protein gets one entry after TCRdb re-called the PCR reads with MiXCR. The table has 100,000 to 120,000 distinct CDR3 sequences, 5.5% to 6.5% seen once. The data originate from a study of T-cell reconstitution after alpha-beta-depleted transplantation in children. Notes on the study in general: The origin of high day-60 TCRbeta diversity in some patients lay in surviving recipient T cells and thymic progenitors. Reported findings indicate that, about two months after transplant, alpha-beta T cells came from several hundred expanded clones, which were derived from non-depleted graft cells. Newly made T cells mostly supplied T-cell counts and diversity one year after transplant.

The clonotype comes from a male patient aged 2-9 years who had a stem cell transplant for acute lymphoblastic leukemia, so the T cells may come from the graft donor. The sequences come from PBMCs, mostly from graft donor cells, collected 360 days after TCRalphabeta/CD19-depleted stem cell transplant.

CDR3 sequence (DNA): TGTGCCAGCAGTGAAGCGCAGACAGCGGGTGGGGACTACGAGCAGTACTTC. Encoded protein: CASSEAQTAGGDYEQYF. V gene TRBV2 combines with J gene TRBJ2-7, with D possibly being TRBD2 (6 bases). The germline gives CDR1 SNHLY, CDR2 FYNNEI. The germline V and J ends were trimmed by 0 bases and 3 bases, with 18 bases remaining between them. The CDR3 loop spans 17 amino acids.